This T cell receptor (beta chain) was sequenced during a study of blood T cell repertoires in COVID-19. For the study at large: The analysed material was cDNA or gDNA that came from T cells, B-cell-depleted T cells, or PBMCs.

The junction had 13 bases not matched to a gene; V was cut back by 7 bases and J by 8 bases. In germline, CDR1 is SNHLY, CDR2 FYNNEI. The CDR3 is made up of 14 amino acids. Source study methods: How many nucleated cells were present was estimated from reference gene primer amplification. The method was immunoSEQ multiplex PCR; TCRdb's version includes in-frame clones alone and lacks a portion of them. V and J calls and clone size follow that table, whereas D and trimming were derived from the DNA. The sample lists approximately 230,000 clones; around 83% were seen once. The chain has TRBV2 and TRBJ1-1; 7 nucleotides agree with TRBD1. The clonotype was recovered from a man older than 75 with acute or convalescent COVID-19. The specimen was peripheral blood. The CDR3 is CASKDVQGEREAFF. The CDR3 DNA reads TGTGCCAGCAAAGACGTGCAGGGGGAGAGGGAAGCTTTCTTT.